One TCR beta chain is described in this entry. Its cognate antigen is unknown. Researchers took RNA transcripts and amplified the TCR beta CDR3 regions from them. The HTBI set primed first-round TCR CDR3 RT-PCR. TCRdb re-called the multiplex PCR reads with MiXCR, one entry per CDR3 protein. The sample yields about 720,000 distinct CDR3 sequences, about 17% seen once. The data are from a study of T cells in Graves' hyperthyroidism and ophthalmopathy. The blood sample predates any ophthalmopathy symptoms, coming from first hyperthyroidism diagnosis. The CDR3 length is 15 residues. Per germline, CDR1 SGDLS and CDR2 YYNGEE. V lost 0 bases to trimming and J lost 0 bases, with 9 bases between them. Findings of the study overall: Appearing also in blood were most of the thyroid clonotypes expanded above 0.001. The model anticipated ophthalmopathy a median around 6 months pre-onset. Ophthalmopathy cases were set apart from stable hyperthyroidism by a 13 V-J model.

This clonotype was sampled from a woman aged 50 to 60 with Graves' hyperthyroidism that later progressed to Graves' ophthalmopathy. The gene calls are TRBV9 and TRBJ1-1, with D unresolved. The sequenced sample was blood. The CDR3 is CASSVAASMNTEAFF. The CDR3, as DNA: TGTGCCAGCAGCGTAGCCGCCAGCATGAACACTGAAGCTTTCTTT.